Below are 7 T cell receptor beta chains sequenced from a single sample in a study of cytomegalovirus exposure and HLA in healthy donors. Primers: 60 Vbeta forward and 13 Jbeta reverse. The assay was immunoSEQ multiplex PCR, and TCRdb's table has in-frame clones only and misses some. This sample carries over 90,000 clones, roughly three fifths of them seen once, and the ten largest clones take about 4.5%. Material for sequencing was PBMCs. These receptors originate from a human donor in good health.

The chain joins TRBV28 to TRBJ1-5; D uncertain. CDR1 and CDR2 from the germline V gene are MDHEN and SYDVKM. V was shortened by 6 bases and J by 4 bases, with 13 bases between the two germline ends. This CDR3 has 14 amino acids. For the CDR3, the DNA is TGTGCCAGCAGCCCGAGGGTAATGAATCAGCCCCAGCATTTT. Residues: CASSPRVMNQPQHF.

CDR3: CASSFFTGASYEQYF. DNA for the CDR3: TGTGCCAGCAGCTTCTTTACGGGAGCCTCCTACGAGCAGTACTTC. The chain has TRBV11-2 and TRBJ2-7, with a possible D match to TRBD2 (6 bases). Trimming stripped 3 bases from V and 0 bases from J, with 12 bases between. Germline lookup yields CDR1 SGHAT and CDR2 FQNNGV. CDR3 length: 15 residues.

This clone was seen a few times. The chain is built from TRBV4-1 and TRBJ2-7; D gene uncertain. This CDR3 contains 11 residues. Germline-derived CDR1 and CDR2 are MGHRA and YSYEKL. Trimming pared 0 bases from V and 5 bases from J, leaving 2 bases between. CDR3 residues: CASSQDNEQYF. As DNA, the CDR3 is TGCGCCAGCAGCCAAGATAACGAGCAGTACTTC.

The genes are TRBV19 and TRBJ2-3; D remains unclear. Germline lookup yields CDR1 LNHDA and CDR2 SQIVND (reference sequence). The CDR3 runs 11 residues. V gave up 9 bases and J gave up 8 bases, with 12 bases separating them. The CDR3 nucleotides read TGTGCCAGCGCGCTTAGCACTACGCAGTATTTT. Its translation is CASALSTTQYF.

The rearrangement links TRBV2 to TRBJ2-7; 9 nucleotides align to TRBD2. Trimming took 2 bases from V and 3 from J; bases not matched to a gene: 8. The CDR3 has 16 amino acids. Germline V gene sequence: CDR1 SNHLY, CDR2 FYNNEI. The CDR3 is CASSEIWAGGHYEQYF. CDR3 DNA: TGTGCCAGCAGTGAAATTTGGGCGGGAGGGCACTACGAGCAGTACTTC.

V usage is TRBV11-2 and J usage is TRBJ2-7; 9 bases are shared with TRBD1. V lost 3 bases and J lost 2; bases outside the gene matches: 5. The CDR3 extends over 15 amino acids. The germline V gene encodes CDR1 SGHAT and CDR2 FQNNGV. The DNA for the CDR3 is TGTGCCAGCAGCTTGGACAGGGGCCCGACCTACGAGCAGTACTTC. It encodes CASSLDRGPTYEQYF.

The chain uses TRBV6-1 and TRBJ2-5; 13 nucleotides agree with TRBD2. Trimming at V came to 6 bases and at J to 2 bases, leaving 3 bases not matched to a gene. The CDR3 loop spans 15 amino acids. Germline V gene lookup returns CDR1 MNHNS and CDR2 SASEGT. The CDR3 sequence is CASRRGLAGQETQYF. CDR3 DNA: TGTGCCAGCAGGAGGGGACTAGCGGGACAAGAGACCCAGTACTTC.